The 24 T cell receptor beta chains listed next were all sequenced from one sample in a study of cytomegalovirus exposure and HLA in healthy donors. PCR used 60 Vbeta primers and 13 Jbeta primers. Clones were read by immunoSEQ multiplex PCR, and TCRdb kept only the in-frame ones, dropping some. The sample records 90,000 or so clones, around 74% being singletons. Material for sequencing was PBMCs. All receptors come from a boy aged 5-17 years in good health and CMV-seronegative.

The chain recombines TRBV6-4 with TRBJ1-5; D is unclear. There are 11 residues in the CDR3. Germline V CDR1 and CDR2: MRHNA, SNTAGT. V was trimmed by 6 bases and J by 11 bases, leaving 11 bases between them. The CDR3 sequence: CASSGMRSQHF. The CDR3 nucleotides read TGTGCCAGCAGCGGTATGAGGTCCCAGCATTTT.

CDR3 amino acids: CASSPPGVVTEAFF. CDR3 in DNA: TGTGCCAGCTCACCACCCGGGGTTGTCACTGAAGCTTTCTTT. The V call is TRBV18, the J call TRBJ1-1, with no clear D. The germline gives CDR1 KGHSH, CDR2 LQKENI. The CDR3 has 14 amino acids. V was cut by 0 bases and J by 4 bases, with 9 bases left in between.

The V gene is TRBV13, the J gene TRBJ2-7; D may be TRBD1 (5 bases). The CDR3 spans 13 residues. CDR1 is PRHDT, CDR2 FYEKMQ, per germline (reference sequence). Trimming left V 5 bases short and J 4 bases short, with 12 bases between. CDR3 bases: TGTGCCAGCAGCGAAGACAGAAATTACGAGCAGTACTTC. Translating it yields CASSEDRNYEQYF.

V gene TRBV5-4 combines with J gene TRBJ2-7; D gene unclear. There are 16 residues in the CDR3. CDR1 SGHNT and CDR2 YYREEE come from the germline V gene (reference sequence). V gave up 0 bases and J gave up 1 base, with 14 bases separating them. Written as DNA, the CDR3 is TGTGCCAGCAGCTTGGATCCCCAGGTCCTTTCCTACGAGCAGTACTTC. Its translation is CASSLDPQVLSYEQYF. The variable domain in full, with the rest retrieved from reference TRBV5-4 and TRBJ2-7, is ETGVTQSPTHLIKTRGQQVTLRCSSQSGHNTVSWYQQALGQGPQFIFQYYREEENGRGNFPPRFSGLQFPNYSSELNVNALELDDSALYLCASSLDPQVLSYEQYFGPGTRLTVT.

This chain connects TRBV7-6 to TRBJ1-3; perhaps TRBD1 as D (5 bases). The germline gives CDR1 SGHVS, CDR2 FNYEAQ. The germline V and J ends were trimmed by 5 bases and 0 bases, with 14 bases remaining between them. The CDR3 contains 16 residues. The CDR3 bases are TGTGCCAGCAGCGCGGGACTTCTCGACTCTGGAAACACCATATATTTT. Protein: CASSAGLLDSGNTIYF.

This clone was seen more than once but under ten times. V usage is TRBV6-6 and J usage is TRBJ2-1; 7 bases match TRBD2. Germline V lookup: CDR1 MNHNY, CDR2 SVGAGI (reference sequence). V gave up 2 bases and J gave up 0 bases; unmatched junction bases: 1. The CDR3 consists of 15 residues. The CDR3 loop reads CASSYGGSSYNEQFF. In DNA form, the CDR3 reads TGTGCCAGCAGTTACGGCGGGAGCTCCTACAATGAGCAGTTCTTC.

The rearrangement uses TRBV4-3 and TRBJ2-5, with D possibly being TRBD2 (6 bases). The CDR3 totals 16 residues. The V gene lost 0 bases and the J gene lost 1 base, with 12 bases spanning the gap. Germline-derived CDR1 and CDR2 are LGHNA and YSLEER. CDR3 coding DNA: TGCGCCAGCAGCCAAGATCCGGGGGTTTCCCAAGAGACCCAGTACTTC. Translation gives CASSQDPGVSQETQYF.

A few counts support this clone. The rearrangement links TRBV5-8 to TRBJ2-4; TRBD2 might be the D (6 bases). Germline V gene data show CDR1 as SGHTS and CDR2 as YDEGEE. Trimming stripped 3 bases from V and 0 bases from J, with 13 bases between. The CDR3 sequence is 16 residues long. CDR3 DNA sequence: TGTGCCAGCAGCTCACGGGGGACTTTAGCCAAAAACATTCAGTACTTC. It is translated as CASSSRGTLAKNIQYF.

The chain combines TRBV7-9 with TRBJ1-1; 9 bases are a match to TRBD1. Germline V gene sequence: CDR1 SEHNR, CDR2 FQNEAQ (reference sequence). The CDR3 loop spans 14 amino acids. V shed 5 bases and J 5 bases; nucleotides not matched to a gene: 6. CDR3 bases: TGTGCCAGCAGCCCGACAGGGGGTACAACTGAAGCTTTCTTT. Protein product: CASSPTGGTTEAFF.

This clone was seen a handful of times. The chain carries TRBV7-6 and TRBJ2-2; D unresolved. The CDR3 has 14 residues. Germline CDR1 SGHVS, CDR2 FNYEAQ. V gave up 1 base and J gave up 4 bases, with 7 bases separating them. As DNA, the CDR3 is TGTGCCAGCAGCTTAGACTCCCCCACCGGGGAGCTGTTTTTT. Amino acid sequence: CASSLDSPTGELFF.

This clone was observed a few times. V is TRBV15 and J is TRBJ1-2, with D unclear. This CDR3 contains 14 residues. The V end lost 1 base, the J end lost 4 bases, and 10 bases lay between the germline ends. Germline V CDR1 and CDR2: LNHNV, YYDKDF (reference sequence). CDR3 sequence: CATSRVEGSYGYTF. CDR3 coding DNA: TGTGCCACCAGCAGAGTGGAAGGGAGCTATGGCTACACCTTC. Using reference TRBV15 and TRBJ1-2 for the parts outside the CDR3, the full variable domain is DAMVIQNPRYQVTQFGKPVTLSCSQTLNHNVMYWYQQKSSQAPKLLFHYYDKDFNNEADTPDNFQSRRPNTSFCFLDIRSPGLGDTAMYLCATSRVEGSYGYTFGSGTRLTVV.

This chain joins TRBV9 and TRBJ2-7; D is unclear. The V and J ends lost 3 bases and 2 bases respectively, with 12 bases between them. Germline-derived CDR1 and CDR2 are SGDLS and YYNGEE. The CDR3 loop spans 14 amino acids. The CDR3 DNA follows: TGTGCCAGCAGCGCAGGCCCCCCGGCCTACGAGCAGTACTTC. It specifies CASSAGPPAYEQYF.

The chain combines TRBV29-1 with TRBJ1-1; D possibly corresponds to TRBD1 (6 bases). Germline-derived CDR1 and CDR2 are SQVTM and ANQGSEA. The V end lost 4 bases, the J end lost 3 bases, and 12 bases lay between the germline ends. The CDR3 is 13 residues long. Written as DNA, the CDR3 is TGCAGCGTTGCTTCGACAGGTTACACTGAAGCTTTCTTT. It yields the protein CSVASTGYTEAFF.

This clone has just one count. The chain carries TRBV5-4 and TRBJ2-1, with D possibly TRBD2 on 7 matching bases. The CDR3 is 17 residues long. Trimming removed 2 bases from V and 6 bases from J, with 21 bases in between. From germline, CDR1 is SGHNT and CDR2 YYREEE (reference sequence). CDR3 bases: TGTGCCAGCAGCTTAGGTCTTTCCGGGGGGCAGGGCAATGAGCAGTTCTTC. Its protein product is CASSLGLSGGQGNEQFF.

The rearrangement links TRBV25-1 to TRBJ2-1, with 7 positions matching TRBD1. CDR1 MGHDK and CDR2 SYGVNS come from the germline V gene. V trimming: 3 bases; J trimming: 2 bases; junction bases outside the gene matches: 7. The CDR3 spans 16 residues. The CDR3 here is CASSDSTGSPYNEQFF. DNA for the CDR3: TGTGCCAGCAGTGACTCGACAGGGTCCCCCTACAATGAGCAGTTCTTC.

This chain connects TRBV5-4 to TRBJ1-6; 8 bases line up with TRBD1. V lost 1 base and J lost 7; bases outside the gene matches: 4. Germline V CDR1 and CDR2: SGHNT, YYREEE (reference sequence). There are 15 residues in the CDR3. The CDR3: CASSLYGTGNSPLHF. As DNA, the CDR3 is TGTGCCAGCAGCTTGTACGGGACAGGAAATTCACCCCTCCACTTT.

The genes are TRBV30 and TRBJ1-2; possibly TRBD1 for D (5 bases). CDR3 length equals 13 residues. Germline CDR1 reads GTSNPN; CDR2 reads SVGIG (reference sequence). Trimming took off 0 bases at V and 6 bases at J, with 11 bases between the two ends. The CDR3 is CAWSVIWGDGYTF. In nucleotides, the CDR3 is TGTGCCTGGAGTGTTATATGGGGGGATGGCTACACCTTC.

The chain combines TRBV19 with TRBJ2-5; 7 bases are shared with TRBD2. V trimming: 4 bases; J trimming: 4 bases; junction bases outside the gene matches: 0. CDR1 LNHDA and CDR2 SQIVND come from the germline V gene (reference sequence). CDR3 length: 12 residues. The CDR3 here is CASSRTRETQYF. The CDR3 DNA reads as TGTGCCAGTAGTAGGACTAGAGAGACCCAGTACTTC.

This chain links TRBV2 with TRBJ1-4, with 7 bases aligning to TRBD1. The J segment lost 10 bases and the V segment lost 5 bases, leaving 10 bases of the junction unmatched. Germline CDR1 is SNHLY and CDR2 is FYNNEI. This CDR3 is built from 14 residues. The CDR3 sequence is CASSNDRASLKLFF. CDR3 DNA sequence: TGTGCCAGCAGTAACGACAGGGCAAGTTTAAAACTGTTTTTT.

V usage is TRBV10-3 and J usage is TRBJ2-1; 10 bases are shared with TRBD1. The J segment lost 7 bases and the V segment lost 0 bases, leaving 12 bases of the junction unmatched. Germline CDR1 and CDR2: ENHRY and SYGVKD. The CDR3 totals 18 residues. The CDR3 spells CAISESPADRGPENEQFF. CDR3 DNA sequence: TGTGCCATCAGTGAGTCTCCCGCTGACAGGGGGCCAGAGAATGAGCAGTTCTTC.

This clone is a singleton in its sample. This chain connects TRBV7-8 to TRBJ2-7; tentatively, D is TRBD2 (6 bases). The germline CDR1 and CDR2 sequences are SGHVS and FQNEAQ. This CDR3 region has 16 residues. Trimming removed 1 base from V and 0 bases from J, with 13 bases in between. The CDR3 here is CASSLGTDGGSYEQYF. DNA for the CDR3: TGTGCCAGCAGCTTAGGGACGGACGGGGGCTCCTACGAGCAGTACTTC.

The table lists this clone with a count of one. V and J are TRBV7-2 and TRBJ2-2; TRBD1 might be the D (5 bases). The CDR3 has 15 amino acids. The germline V gene encodes CDR1 SGHTA and CDR2 FQGNSA. V lost 5 bases and J lost 5, with 15 bases in between. CDR3 amino acids: CASSPERTKTGELFF. In DNA form, the CDR3 reads TGTGCCAGCAGCCCTGAACGGACAAAAACCGGGGAGCTGTTTTTT.

This sequence joins TRBV7-9 and TRBJ1-1; the D is unclear. Germline values: CDR1 SEHNR, CDR2 FQNEAQ (reference sequence). CDR3 length: 14 residues. Trimming stripped 2 bases from V and 3 bases from J, with 10 bases between. Here the CDR3 DNA reads TGTGCCAGCAGCTTAAGCCTTTCCTACACTGAAGCTTTCTTT. The encoded protein is CASSLSLSYTEAFF.

This chain's CDR3 is CASSYETGRGEQYF. CDR3 nucleotides: TGTGCCAGCAGTTACGAGACTGGCCGGGGGGAGCAGTACTTC. The chain has TRBV6-5 and TRBJ2-7; perhaps TRBD2 as D (6 bases). With 2 bases removed from V and 7 bases from J, the gap between germline ends came to 15 bases. Germline V gene lookup returns CDR1 MNHEY and CDR2 SVGAGI. The CDR3 length is 14 residues.